Described below is a single TCR beta chain sequence and its context. This specimen belongs to a study of blood T cell repertoires in COVID-19. On the study more broadly: Spain, Italy and the United States supplied samples that represented acute and convalescent COVID-19. From T cells, B-cell-depleted T cells, or PBMCs came the material, which was cDNA or gDNA.

Original analysis: Amplification of reference gene primers provided the estimated nucleated cell counts. Method: immunoSEQ multiplex PCR; TCRdb's copy keeps in-frame clones and lacks some. Clone size and the V and J calls come from that table; the DNA yielded D and trimming. The sample lists about 180,000 clones; roughly 78% were seen once. This clonotype originated in a man aged 65 to 79 with active or convalescent COVID-19. Sequenced sample: peripheral blood.

This chain's CDR3 is CASSQYGGDQPQHF. In DNA form, the CDR3 reads TGCGCCAGCAGCCAATACGGGGGAGACCAGCCCCAGCATTTT. The rearrangement joins TRBV5-1 to TRBJ1-5, with D perhaps matching TRBD1 (5 bases). The ends were cut back, 4 bases at V and 7 bases at J, with 15 bases in the middle. Germline lookup yields CDR1 SGHRS and CDR2 YFSETQ. The CDR3 sequence is 14 residues long.